This T cell receptor beta chain was captured in a study of beta chain features in type 1 diabetes. Reverse transcribing all isolated RNA meant expressed TCRB transcripts were sequenced. It was found that naive, central memory and regulatory T cell samples averaged around 3.7 million reads. Profiled with immunoSEQ multiplex PCR; TCRdb holds only in-frame clones, not every one. The sample includes fewer than 150,000 clones, 6.5% to 8.5% of them seen just once. In germline, CDR1 is KGHSH, CDR2 LQKENI. Trimming took 0 bases from V and 7 from J; bases not matched to a gene: 5. The CDR3 is 15 amino acids. As regards this clone: Its antigen is unknown.

The study, taken as a whole, reports: TCRB CDR3 length was moderately but significantly reduced in all four CD4+ subsets of Type 1 diabetes patients. Reads derived from cDNA could over-represent cells showing high TCR expression. Reduced insertions and increased deletions marked VDJ junctions in type 1 diabetes patients.

The TCR originated in a woman in her twenties or thirties in good health. What was sequenced was central memory CD4+ T cells from blood. The V gene is TRBV18, the J gene TRBJ2-1; TRBD2 matches 8 bases. CDR3 nucleotide sequence: TGTGCCAGCTCACCACCCGGGAGGGCCGGGAATGAGCAGTTCTTC. Its translation: CASSPPGRAGNEQFF.